These 12 T cell receptor beta chains originate from one sample sequenced in a study of CD8+CD57+ T cells in acquired aplastic anemia. Sequencing involved patients with CD8+CD57+ cell expansion previously shown by flow cytometry. Genomic DNA acted as the template from which TCR beta VDJ combination and CDR3 sequence profiling were carried out. TCRdb reprocessed the reads with MiXCR, giving one entry per CDR3 protein. The sample lists roughly 250,000 distinct CDR3 sequences, more than 45% seen once, with over 7.5% in the top ten. Sequenced material: sorted CD4+, CD8+, or CD8+CD57+ T cells (not recorded which) from PBMCs. The receptor source for this set is a human donor with aplastic anemia.

This clonotype was counted between two and nine times. This may come from a read error, since a much larger clone is one base off. This rearrangement joins TRBV9 to TRBJ2-1; 7 positions agree with TRBD1. This CDR3 is 15 amino acids long. Germline CDR1 SGDLS, CDR2 YYNGEE. CDR3 nucleotides: TGTGCCAGCAGCGATCCCGGGACAGAAAACAATGAGCAGCTCTTC. It translates to CASSDPGTENNEQLF.

This clonotype was seen many times. Since no conserved phenylalanine or tryptophan closes the CDR3, a read error is the likely cause. The CDR3 nucleotides read TGTGCCAGCAGACCGACAGGGGAAGAGACCCAGTACCTC. This encodes CASRPTGEETQYL. The chain carries TRBV2 and TRBJ2-5; 8 bases map to TRBD1. The CDR3 is 13 residues long. Looked up from germline, CDR1 is SNHLY and CDR2 is FYNNEI. V gave up 6 bases and J gave up 3 bases; unmatched junction bases: 3.

This clonotype came up many times. The V call is TRBV9, the J call TRBJ2-2; TRBD2 agrees at 10 bases. The V gene end was trimmed by 2 bases and the J gene end by 0 bases; junction bases not matched to a gene: 4. CDR1 is SGDLS and CDR2 is YYNGEE in the germline V gene. The CDR3 runs 17 residues. The CDR3 reads CASSVASGGPNTGELFF. The CDR3 region has the DNA TGTGCCAGCAGCGTCGCTAGCGGGGGCCCGAACACCGGGGAGCTGTTTTTT.

The rearrangement links TRBV6-2 or TRBV6-3 to TRBJ2-1, with TRBD2 identical over 8 bases. The trim removed 7 bases at V and 4 bases at J, leaving 12 bases unmatched. Germline assignment: CDR1 MNHEY and CDR2 SVGEGT. The CDR3 loop spans 16 amino acids. The CDR3 protein is CASTTGGGAQYNEQFF. CDR3 in DNA: TGTGCCAGCACCACGGGGGGGGGAGCCCAATACAATGAGCAGTTCTTC.

The chain employs TRBV9 and TRBJ1-6; TRBD1 matches 10 bases. This CDR3 contains 15 residues. CDR1 is SGDLS and CDR2 is YYNGEE in the germline V gene. With V trimmed by 0 bases and J by 7 bases, 1 base remained unmatched. The CDR3 DNA follows: TGTGCCAGCAGCGTAGGGGGACAGGGGAATTCACCCCTCCACTTT. The encoded protein is CASSVGGQGNSPLHF.

The CDR3 reads CASSTRDSSYNSPLHF. DNA for the CDR3: TGTGCCAGTAGTACTCGGGACAGCTCCTATAATTCACCCCTCCACTTT. The genes are TRBV19 and TRBJ1-6, with 7 bases identical to TRBD1. This CDR3 is built from 16 residues. CDR1 and CDR2 (germline): LNHDA, SQIVND (reference sequence). Unmatched junction bases numbered 3, after V lost 4 bases and J lost 0 bases.

The CDR3 nucleotides read TGTGCCAGCAGCTCTTTGACAGTCACCGGGGAGCTGTTTTTT. This codes for CASSSLTVTGELFF. The chain combines TRBV7-6 with TRBJ2-2; maybe TRBD1 (5 bases). The CDR3 is made up of 14 amino acids. Trimming took 4 bases from V and 4 from J, leaving 10 bases between them. Germline-derived CDR1 and CDR2 are SGHVS and FNYEAQ.

This clonotype was counted many times. V gene TRBV6-5 combines with J gene TRBJ1-6, with unresolved D. The CDR3 is 13 residues long. In germline, CDR1 is MNHEY, CDR2 SVGAGI. V was clipped by 0 bases and J by 13 bases, with 10 bases between them. The CDR3 sequence: CASSYSLGGPLHF. DNA for the CDR3: TGTGCCAGCAGTTACTCTTTGGGAGGCCCCCTCCACTTT.

J is TRBJ1-1 and V is TRBV7-2; 11 nucleotides align to TRBD1. The germline V gene encodes CDR1 SGHTA and CDR2 FQGNSA. This CDR3 has 17 residues. With 5 bases clipped from V and 5 bases from J, the junction kept 13 bases outside the gene matches. This CDR3 reads CASSGWTSGTGGTEAFF. The CDR3 DNA reads TGTGCCAGCAGCGGCTGGACTAGCGGGACAGGGGGGACTGAAGCTTTCTTT.

Many counts were recorded for this clonotype. CDR3 protein: CASSAGYDSNYGYTF. DNA of the CDR3: TGTGCCAGCAGTGCGGGGTATGACAGTAACTATGGCTACACCTTC. The chain uses TRBV6-1 and TRBJ1-2; D might be TRBD1 (5 bases). Germline CDR1 reads MNHNS; CDR2 reads SASEGT. Trimming pared 4 bases from V and 1 base from J, leaving 13 bases between. CDR3 size: 15 residues.

Ten or more counts support this clonotype. The chain links TRBV16 to TRBJ2-7; D gene uncertain. The CDR3 contains 13 residues. V dropped 2 bases and J dropped 3 bases, with 8 bases sitting between them. Looked up from germline, CDR1 is KGHSY and CDR2 is FQNENV. CDR3 region: CASSQEDFYEQYF. CDR3 bases: TGTGCCAGCAGCCAAGAGGATTTCTACGAGCAGTACTTC.

The V call is TRBV7-9, the J call TRBJ1-1; D uncertain. The germline gives CDR1 SEHNR, CDR2 FQNEAQ (reference sequence). Trimming left V 4 bases short and J 0 bases short, with 15 bases between. This CDR3 spans 16 amino acids. Written as DNA, the CDR3 is TGTGCCAGCAGCTCCTCCGAGAGGGCCTTGAACACTGAAGCTTTCTTT. It specifies CASSSSERALNTEAFF.